These T cell receptor beta chains were read from a single sample in a study of blood T cell repertoires in COVID-19. Sequencing was performed with immunoSEQ multiplex PCR; in TCRdb, only in-frame clones are kept and a portion is missing. Of about 240,000 clones listed, approximately 86% are singletons. The sequencing sample was made of PBMCs or T cells enriched from blood (not recorded which). These receptor sequences come from a woman aged 40 to 50 with acute COVID-19. The CDR3 runs from the conserved cysteine through the conserved F or W. A D gene is named only where the DNA matches it firmly. Clone sizes are given selectively: once, few, many, or a class where the clone is expanded.

TRBJ1-5,NA,TRBV14,NA,TGTGCCAGCAGCCAAGAAAGACAGCGCAATCAGCCCCAGCATTTT,CASSQERQRNQPQHF
TRBJ1-4,few,TRBV11-3,TRBD1,TGTGCCAGCAGCTTAGGGGGGACAGAGGAAAAACTGTTTTTT,CASSLGGTEEKLFF
TRBJ2-7,NA,TRBV27,TRBD2,TGTGCCAGCAGTTTAGCGGGAGGGCCATCTTACGAGCAGTACTTC,CASSLAGGPSYEQYF
TRBJ2-7,NA,TRBV7-8,TRBD1,TGTGCCAGCAGCTTATACGGGACAGGGATGAACGAGCAGTACTTC,CASSLYGTGMNEQYF
TRBJ1-2,NA,TRBV10-1,TRBD1,TGCGCCAGCAGCGTGGACAGGGAATATGGCTACACCTTC,CASSVDREYGYTF
TRBJ2-7,NA,TRBV27,NA,TGTGCCAGCAGTTTATGGTCCGGCTACGAGCAGTACTTC,CASSLWSGYEQYF
TRBJ1-5,NA,TRBV7-2,NA,TGTGCCAGCAGCCCCCAAGTCGGGCAGGGCCCGGACAATCAGCCCCAGCATTTT,CASSPQVGQGPDNQPQHF
TRBJ1-5,few,TRBV3-1/TRBV3-2,NA,TGTGCCAGCAGCCAAGGGAGGAGGTGGTATGATCAGCCCCAGCATTTT,CASSQGRRWYDQPQHF
TRBJ2-1,NA,TRBV3-1/TRBV3-2,NA,TGTGCCAGCAGCCAACTAGCCACTGAGCAGTTCTTC,CASSQLATEQFF
TRBJ1-2,NA,TRBV2,TRBD1,TGTGCCAGCAGTTCGGGACAGGAACCCGGCTACACCTTC,CASSSGQEPGYTF
TRBJ2-1,NA,TRBV3-1/TRBV3-2,NA,TGTGCCAGCAGCCTGAGGGGCGGGGGCCTCCACAATGAGCAGTTCTTC,CASSLRGGGLHNEQFF